This T cell receptor beta chain was recovered during a study of T-cell memory formation after mild COVID-19. Study-level information: TCR clusters were mostly confined to one donor each. Study-wide findings and caveats: Clones contracting day 15 to 85 were balanced CD4/CD8; later expanders leaned CD4+. In pre-infection memory, a portion of responding clones appeared, which suggested that cross-reactive memory joined.

TCRdb used MiXCR to reprocess the 5' RACE reads, holding one entry per CDR3 protein. The sample holds roughly 190,000 distinct CDR3 sequences; approximately 30% are singletons and the top ten take about an eighth. Trimming pared 5 bases from V and 3 bases from J, leaving 11 bases between. The CDR3 is 14 amino acids. The germline CDR1 and CDR2 sequences are MNHEY and SMNVEV (reference sequence). This clonotype was seen only a few times. What it binds is unknown. The clonotype was recovered from an adult woman who had mild COVID-19 (a few samples of this study predate the infection). Cell type and time point are not known. Sequenced sample: PBMCs or a T cell subset sorted from them (not recorded which). The rearrangement links TRBV27 to TRBJ2-1; D not certain. The CDR3: CASSTVPIYNEQFF. In DNA form, the CDR3 reads TGTGCCAGCAGTACGGTACCGATCTACAATGAGCAGTTCTTC.